These 5 T cell receptor beta chains originate from one sample sequenced in a study of identical twins. TCRdb re-derived calls from the 5' RACE reads in MiXCR, one entry per CDR3 protein. Of some 1,600,000 distinct CDR3 sequences listed, around 33% are singletons. The sequencing sample was made of cord blood. All receptors derive from a newborn girl in good health.

The chain joins TRBV10-1 to TRBJ2-5; TRBD2 matches 10 bases. The V segment lost 0 bases and the J segment 11 bases; nucleotides outside the gene matches: 9. Germline V gene sequence: CDR1 WNHNN, CDR2 SYGVQD (reference sequence). The CDR3 extends over 15 amino acids. The CDR3 protein is CASSESSGGNNEQYF. CDR3 DNA sequence: TGCGCCAGCAGTGAGTCTAGCGGGGGGAACAATGAGCAGTACTTC.

This clonotype was seen a handful of times. The rearrangement links TRBV24-1 to TRBJ2-1, with D possibly matching TRBD1 (6 bases). Germline V lookup: CDR1 KGHDR, CDR2 SFDVKD. Trimming removed 7 bases at V and 8 bases at J, with 14 bases between. The length of the CDR3 is 13 residues. The CDR3 is CATRGAASDEQFF. The DNA for the CDR3 is TGTGCCACCAGGGGGGCAGCCTCTGATGAGCAGTTCTTC.

This clonotype was counted only a few times. The rearrangement joins TRBV20-1 to TRBJ1-4, with a tentative D call TRBD1 (5 bases). The CDR3 is 13 residues long. Germline CDR1 is DFQATT and CDR2 is SNEGSKA (reference sequence). Trimming took 5 bases from V and 1 from J, leaving 8 bases between them. CDR3 coding DNA: TGCAGTGCTGCCACAGGAACTAATGAAAAACTGTTTTTT. Translation gives CSAATGTNEKLFF.

V is TRBV20-1 and J is TRBJ1-4; no reliable D call. Trimming pared 6 bases from V and 3 bases from J, leaving 11 bases between. The CDR3 has 13 residues. The germline V gene has CDR1 DFQATT and CDR2 SNEGSKA (reference sequence). CDR3 amino acids: CSAAAYSNEKLFF. For the CDR3, the DNA is TGCAGTGCCGCAGCCTACTCTAATGAAAAACTGTTTTTT.

This clonotype has a single count. The chain employs TRBV18 and TRBJ2-4; D is perhaps TRBD1 or TRBD2 (5 bases each). CDR3 size: 17 residues. The ends were cut back, 3 bases at V and 0 bases at J, with 15 bases in the middle. The germline V gene encodes CDR1 KGHSH and CDR2 LQKENI. The CDR3 DNA is TGTGCCAGCTCACCGAGAGGGGCCTATCTAGCCAAAAACATTCAGTACTTC. Translated: CASSPRGAYLAKNIQYF. Full variable domain (remainder filled in from reference TRBV18 and TRBJ2-4): NAGVMQNPRHLVRRRGQEARLRCSPMKGHSHVYWYRQLPEEGLKFMVYLQKENIIDESGMPKERFSAEFPKEGPSILRIQQVVRGDSAAYFCASSPRGAYLAKNIQYFGAGTRLSVL.